What follows are 11 T cell receptor beta chains derived from one specimen sequenced in a study of T cells in Graves' hyperthyroidism and ophthalmopathy. Amplification targeted TCR beta CDR3 regions from RNA transcripts. Initially, a first-round RT-PCR of the TCR CDR3 employed the HTBI primer set. Each CDR3 protein is one row after TCRdb ran MiXCR on the multiplex PCR reads. The table shows under 350,000 distinct CDR3 sequences, with over 15% occurring only once. The sequencing sample was made of blood. The receptors here all came from a woman aged 55-70 years with Graves' ophthalmopathy.

The table lists this clonotype with a few counts. The V and J genes are TRBV5-8 and TRBJ2-5, with D possibly TRBD2 on 6 matching bases. V was pared by 0 bases and J by 4 bases, with 19 bases between. The CDR3 consists of 17 residues. Germline values: CDR1 SGHTS, CDR2 YDEGEE. This CDR3 is CASSLEESGSGGETQYF. The CDR3 DNA sequence: TGTGCCAGCAGCTTGGAAGAAAGTGGATCCGGGGGAGAGACCCAGTACTTC.

Ten or more counts support this clonotype. CDR3 DNA sequence: TGTGCCAGCAGTGAACAGGGGTATTTCACCGGGGAGCTGTTTTTT. Protein: CASSEQGYFTGELFF. The gene calls are TRBV2 and TRBJ2-2; D may be TRBD1 (6 bases). The CDR3 has 15 residues. V was clipped by 2 bases and J by 4 bases, with 11 bases between them. Germline CDR1 reads SNHLY; CDR2 reads FYNNEI.

Ten or more counts support this clonotype. The V gene is TRBV15, the J gene TRBJ2-5; weak D call: TRBD1 (6 bases). Germline CDR1 LNHNV, CDR2 YYDKDF (reference sequence). Trimming removed 1 base at V and 1 base at J, with 13 bases between. The CDR3 contains 16 residues. CDR3 residues: CATSRALPTGQETQYF. The CDR3 bases are TGTGCCACCAGCAGAGCCCTACCGACAGGCCAAGAGACCCAGTACTTC.

This clonotype was seen at least ten times. The chain is built from TRBV5-4 and TRBJ1-1, with 7 positions matching TRBD1. Germline lookup yields CDR1 SGHNT and CDR2 YYREEE (reference sequence). V trimming: 2 bases; J trimming: 3 bases; junction bases outside the gene matches: 7. The CDR3 is 15 residues long. The CDR3 loop reads CASSLASTGDTEAFF. As DNA, the CDR3 is TGTGCCAGCAGCTTAGCGTCTACAGGGGACACTGAAGCTTTCTTT.

This clonotype has ten or more counts. The rearrangement uses TRBV7-6 and TRBJ2-1; weak D call: TRBD1 (5 bases). CDR1 SGHVS and CDR2 FNYEAQ come from the germline V gene. The CDR3 covers 13 residues. The V end lost 6 bases, the J end lost 9 bases, and 15 bases lay between the germline ends. The CDR3: CASSLREGREQFF. The DNA of the CDR3 is TGTGCCAGCAGTCTCAGGGAAGGACGTGAGCAGTTCTTC.

This clonotype was counted many times. The rearrangement links TRBV18 to TRBJ2-5, with D tentatively TRBD1 (5 bases). With 0 bases removed from V and 5 bases from J, the gap between germline ends came to 13 bases. Germline CDR1 reads KGHSH; CDR2 reads LQKENI. The CDR3 is made up of 15 amino acids. Here the CDR3 DNA reads TGTGCCAGCTCACCACCGTCCAGGGCGGAGGAGACCCAGTACTTC. This translates into CASSPPSRAEETQYF.

The chain is built from TRBV5-1 and TRBJ2-4; tentative D call: TRBD1 (8 bases). Per germline, CDR1 SGHRS and CDR2 YFSETQ. Trimming took off 3 bases at V and 9 bases at J, with 13 bases between the two ends. The CDR3 is 13 amino acids. CDR3 sequence: CASSSNRGGIQYF. The CDR3 nucleotides are TGCGCCAGCAGCTCTAACAGGGGGGGCATTCAGTACTTC.

This clonotype has ten or more counts. V and J are TRBV6-1 and TRBJ1-2; D is unclear. The CDR3 covers 11 residues. V lost 8 bases and J lost 7, with 11 bases in between. Germline CDR1 is MNHNS and CDR2 is SASEGT. The CDR3 reads CASRQTGGYTF. CDR3 coding DNA: TGTGCCAGCCGGCAGACCGGTGGCTACACCTTC.

The sample holds many counts of this clonotype. The gene calls are TRBV6-2 or TRBV6-3 and TRBJ2-7; D is uncertain. Germline V gives CDR1 MNHEY, CDR2 SVGEGT. The CDR3 contains 12 residues. The V end lost 2 bases, the J end lost 6 bases, and 8 bases lay between the germline ends. CDR3 coding DNA: TGTGCCAGCAGTTACCAGGTTGGCGAGCAGTACTTC. It specifies CASSYQVGEQYF.

CDR3 protein: CASSPLGPGGGAFF. The CDR3 nucleotides are TGTGCCAGCAGTCCACTTGGGCCGGGCGGAGGAGCTTTCTTT. The gene calls are TRBV6-1 and TRBJ1-1, with no clear D. There are 14 residues in the CDR3. Between the trimmed V and J ends, which lost 5 bases and 10 bases, there was a span of 20 bases. The germline gives CDR1 MNHNS, CDR2 SASEGT.

This clonotype came up many times. The chain has TRBV10-2 and TRBJ2-7, with no clear D. The CDR3 extends over 15 amino acids. Germline CDR1 and CDR2: WSHSY and SAAADI. The CDR3 reads CASSRSIGVGYEQYF. The CDR3 DNA sequence: TGCGCTTCCAGCAGATCGATCGGCGTCGGCTACGAGCAGTACTTC.